Listed below are T cell receptor beta chains from one sample, sequenced in a study of shared clonotypes between healthy human individuals. The repertoire was sequenced with immunoSEQ multiplex PCR; TCRdb's copy has only in-frame clones and lacks some. The table lists 2 million to 3 million clones, under 95% of them singletons. Sequencing was done on a sample of naive CD4+ T cells from PBMCs. These receptors originate from a man aged 18 to 30 in good health. Some clones in this sample may be carry-over from other donors' samples. Each CDR3 is given with its conserved first and last residue. D genes are given only for firm matches. Rows give clone size only sometimes, using once, few, many, or a class for an expanded clone.

d_gene | j_gene | abundance | v_gene | CDR3nt | CDR3aa
NA | TRBJ2-3 | NA | TRBV9 | TGTGCCAGCAGCGTAGGGGATCCCTTTCAGCGTGCGCAGTATTTT | CASSVGDPFQRAQYF
TRBD1 | TRBJ2-7 | NA | TRBV11-3 | TGTGCCAGCAGCTTATCATACAACCCCGGACAGGCAACCCACGAGCAGTACTTC | CASSLSYNPGQATHEQYF
NA | TRBJ2-3 | NA | TRBV7-9 | TGTGCCAGCAGCCCCGGTACAGGGAGCACAGATACGCAGTATTTT | CASSPGTGSTDTQYF
NA | TRBJ2-7 | NA | TRBV18 | TGTGCCAGCTCACCAGACATCTACTCCTACGAGCAGTACTTC | CASSPDIYSYEQYF
TRBD1 | TRBJ1-4 | NA | TRBV27 | TGTGCCAGCAGTTCGGGCAGGGGGATTGAAAAACTGTTTTTT | CASSSGRGIEKLFF
TRBD1 | TRBJ2-3 | NA | TRBV27 | TGTGCCAGCAGTTTATTTGCAGGGGGCGCAGATACGCAGTATTTT | CASSLFAGGADTQYF
NA | TRBJ1-1 | NA | TRBV5-4 | TGTGCCAGCAGCCTGACGGTTAACACTGAAGCTTTCTTT | CASSLTVNTEAFF
TRBD2 | TRBJ2-6 | NA | TRBV6-1 | TGTGCCAGCAGTGACCAAGCGGGAGGGGCGTGGGGGGCCAACGTCCTGACTTTC | CASSDQAGGAWGANVLTF
NA | TRBJ2-3 | NA | TRBV7-3 | TGTGCCAGCAGCCCCCGGGGTAGCGGAGACACAGATACGCAGTATTTT | CASSPRGSGDTDTQYF
NA | TRBJ2-2 | NA | TRBV5-1 | TGCGCCAGCAGCTTGGATACAGGGAATACCGGGGAGCTGTTTTTT | CASSLDTGNTGELFF
NA | TRBJ2-5 | NA | TRBV10-2 | TGCGCCAGCAGGGCCATAGTCCAAGAGACCCAGTACTTC | CASRAIVQETQYF
NA | TRBJ2-3 | NA | TRBV5-1 | TGCGCCAGCAGCTTGGTAGTTGGGTCTAGCACAGATACGCAGTATTTT | CASSLVVGSSTDTQYF
TRBD2 | TRBJ2-3 | NA | TRBV19 | TGTGCCAGCCGGGCGACTAGCGGGAGCCATACGCAGTATTTT | CASRATSGSHTQYF
NA | TRBJ2-1 | NA | TRBV28 | TGTGCCAGCAGTCCCCTAGTTACAAATGAGCAGTTCTTC | CASSPLVTNEQFF
NA | TRBJ2-5 | NA | TRBV4-2 | TGTGCCAGCAGCCAGGCGCCAATAGGAGAGACCCAGTACTTC | CASSQAPIGETQYF
NA | TRBJ2-7 | NA | TRBV7-9 | TGTGCCAGCAGCTTAGGGATCGTCTACGAGCAGTACTTC | CASSLGIVYEQYF
NA | TRBJ2-7 | NA | TRBV30 | TGTGCCTGGGGGCTGCACTACGAGCAGTACTTC | CAWGLHYEQYF
NA | TRBJ1-2 | NA | TRBV6-1 | TGTGCCAGCAGTGACCCAGGCTGGGGAGAAACTAACTATGGCTACACCTTC | CASSDPGWGETNYGYTF
TRBD1 | TRBJ1-2 | NA | TRBV6-5 | TGTGCCAGCAGTCCGGACAGGATAATAGGCTACACCTTC | CASSPDRIIGYTF
NA | TRBJ2-3 | NA | TRBV18 | TGTGCCAGCTCACCAGTAGCTGGGGGTGAGGGAGATACGCAGTATTTT | CASSPVAGGEGDTQYF
TRBD2 | TRBJ2-1 | NA | TRBV5-1 | TGCGCCAGTAGAGCGGGAGATGCATACAATGAGCAGTTCTTC | CASRAGDAYNEQFF
NA | TRBJ2-1 | NA | TRBV27 | TGTGCCAGCAGTTGGGAGAGGACCTACAATGAGCAGTTCTTC | CASSWERTYNEQFF
TRBD2 | TRBJ2-5 | NA | TRBV4-1 | TGCGCCAGCAGCCAAGGTAGCGGGAATCCAGAGACCCAGTACTTC | CASSQGSGNPETQYF
NA | TRBJ1-3 | NA | TRBV5-1 | TGCGCCAGCAGCTTGGTGGGGTCGGGCAGCTCTGGAAACACCATATATTTT | CASSLVGSGSSGNTIYF
NA | TRBJ1-1 | NA | TRBV11-2 | TGTGCCAGCAGACAACCGGGGAGGCTGAACACTGAAGCTTTCTTT | CASRQPGRLNTEAFF
NA | TRBJ2-5 | NA | TRBV27 | TGTGCCAGCAGTTTATTTTTCAGTGGGGAGACCCAGTACTTC | CASSLFFSGETQYF
NA | TRBJ2-7 | NA | TRBV5-1 | TGCGCCAGCAGCTTGGCCCCGGGAGCGGAATACGAGCAGTACTTC | CASSLAPGAEYEQYF
NA | TRBJ2-7 | NA | TRBV10-1 | TGCGCCAGCCGGCCTGGACCTTCTTCCTACGAGCAGTACTTC | CASRPGPSSYEQYF
NA | TRBJ2-7 | NA | TRBV6-5 | TGTGCCAGCAGTTACTCGATGGGGGGCCCTTACGAGCAGTACTTC | CASSYSMGGPYEQYF
TRBD1 | TRBJ2-7 | NA | TRBV4-1 | TGCGCCAGCAGCCAACGGGACAGCTCCTACGAGCAGTACTTC | CASSQRDSSYEQYF
TRBD1 | TRBJ2-1 | once | TRBV6-5 | TGTGCCAGCAGAGCGCCGGGACAGACATTCTTC | CASRAPGQTFF
NA | TRBJ2-3 | NA | TRBV7-7 | TGTGCCAGCAGCCGGGGGCAGAGCACAGATACGCAGTATTTT | CASSRGQSTDTQYF
NA | TRBJ2-7 | once | TRBV19 | TGTGCCAGTAGTAGGGCCGGGGAGCAGTACTTC | CASSRAGEQYF
NA | TRBJ1-3 | few | TRBV30 | TGTGCCTGGAGTGTACACAGCTCTGGAAACACCATATATTTT | CAWSVHSSGNTIYF
TRBD1 | TRBJ1-5 | NA | TRBV4-3 | TGCGCCAGCAGCCACGACCAAGGGGGCCAGCCCCAGCATTTT | CASSHDQGGQPQHF
NA | TRBJ2-6 | NA | TRBV2 | TGTGCCAGCGCGAGTTCTGGGGCCAACGTCCTGACTTTC | CASASSGANVLTF
TRBD1 | TRBJ1-2 | NA | TRBV18 | TGTGCCAGCTCACAGTTGGGACAGGGGGCAGATGGCTACACCTTC | CASSQLGQGADGYTF
NA | TRBJ2-1 | NA | TRBV30 | TGTGCCTGGGGCCGGGGTCTGTACAATGAGCAGTTCTTC | CAWGRGLYNEQFF
NA | TRBJ2-3 | NA | TRBV7-2 | TGTGCCAGCAGCTTAGAACGGCAAAGCACAGATACGCAGTATTTT | CASSLERQSTDTQYF
TRBD1 | TRBJ2-1 | once | TRBV7-2 | TGTGCCAGCAGCTGGTCGGGGACAGGCTCCTACAATGAGCAGTTCTTC | CASSWSGTGSYNEQFF
TRBD1 | TRBJ1-1 | NA | TRBV7-2 | TGTGCCAGCAGCCCGACAGGGGGCTTAACTGAAGCTTTCTTT | CASSPTGGLTEAFF
NA | TRBJ2-3 | NA | TRBV19 | TGTGCCAGTAGTATCCTGACAGGCACAGATACGCAGTATTTT | CASSILTGTDTQYF
TRBD2 | TRBJ2-7 | NA | TRBV5-1 | TGCGCCAGCAGCTGGGGTACTAGCGGGACTAACGAGCAGTACTTC | CASSWGTSGTNEQYF
TRBD1 | TRBJ2-3 | NA | TRBV7-2 | TGTGCCAGCAGCTTAGGGACAGGGGCCGCCACAGATACGCAGTATTTT | CASSLGTGAATDTQYF
NA | TRBJ2-7 | NA | TRBV9 | TGTGCCAGCAGCGTAGATGCAGCCTACGAGCAGTACTTC | CASSVDAAYEQYF
NA | TRBJ2-1 | NA | TRBV4-3 | TGCGCCAGCAGCCGCGAGGTCAAGGGGGAGGCCTACAATGAGCAGTTCTTC | CASSREVKGEAYNEQFF